This TCR beta chain was profiled in a study of control samples from healthy donors and cancer patients. Here immunoSEQ multiplex PCR was the method, and the copy in TCRdb shows in-frame clones only, minus some. The sample gives around 150,000 clones, 70% to 90% of which show up once; 9.5% to 15% is in the top ten. CDR1 is ENHRY and CDR2 is SYGVKD in the germline V gene. The CDR3 is 16 residues long. Germline trimming cut 1 base from V and 3 bases from J; bases unmatched to any gene: 8. What was sequenced was blood. This TCR derives from a man aged 25-45 years in good health. The chain has TRBV10-3 and TRBJ1-2; 7 nucleotides align to TRBD1. This chain's CDR3 is CAISELKGGADYGYTF. Written as DNA, the CDR3 is TGTGCCATCAGTGAGTTGAAAGGGGGCGCCGACTATGGCTACACCTTC.